This T cell receptor (beta chain) came from a study of blood T cell repertoires in COVID-19. Overall study context: From T cells, B-cell-depleted T cells, or PBMCs came the material, which was cDNA or gDNA.

The germline V and J ends were trimmed by 5 bases and 4 bases, with 12 bases remaining between them. CDR3 length equals 14 residues. The germline V gene has CDR1 LGHNA and CDR2 YSLEER. Profiled with immunoSEQ multiplex PCR; TCRdb holds only in-frame clones, not every one. The sample holds some 200,000 clones, approximately 90% seen once. Adults between roughly 18 and 100 years of age took part from approximately 24 US areas. Sequencing was done on a sample of PBMCs or T cells enriched from blood (not recorded which). The clonotype was recovered from a woman in her thirties who had recovered from COVID-19. This sequence joins TRBV4-3 and TRBJ1-3; D is perhaps TRBD1 (6 bases). The CDR3, as DNA: TGCGCCAGCAGCTGGGCAGGGGAAGGAAACACCATATATTTT. Its translation: CASSWAGEGNTIYF.